The source of this T cell receptor beta chain is a study of shared clonotypes between healthy human individuals. Study results and limitations: Tissue TCR repertoires likely differ from these blood-only repertoires.

A remark on this clone: Its matching antigen is unknown.

Clones were sequenced by immunoSEQ multiplex PCR, and TCRdb holds only the in-frame ones, with some missing. The sample shows fewer than 850,000 clones, about nine tenths of them seen only once. In germline, CDR1 is PRHDT, CDR2 FYEKMQ (reference sequence). The CDR3 has 16 residues. The V and J ends lost 5 bases and 7 bases respectively, with 21 bases between them. This clonotype was obtained from a man aged 18 to 30 in good health. Some clones in this sample may be carry-over from other donors' samples. The source material was memory CD8+ T cells from PBMCs. Subset described: CD45RO+ cells pooled with CCR7-negative TemRA cells. This chain joins TRBV13 and TRBJ2-1; no clear D gene. The CDR3 bases are TGTGCCAGCAGCCAAAAGTCATACTACCTAATGAATGAGCAGTTCTTC. Its translation: CASSQKSYYLMNEQFF.